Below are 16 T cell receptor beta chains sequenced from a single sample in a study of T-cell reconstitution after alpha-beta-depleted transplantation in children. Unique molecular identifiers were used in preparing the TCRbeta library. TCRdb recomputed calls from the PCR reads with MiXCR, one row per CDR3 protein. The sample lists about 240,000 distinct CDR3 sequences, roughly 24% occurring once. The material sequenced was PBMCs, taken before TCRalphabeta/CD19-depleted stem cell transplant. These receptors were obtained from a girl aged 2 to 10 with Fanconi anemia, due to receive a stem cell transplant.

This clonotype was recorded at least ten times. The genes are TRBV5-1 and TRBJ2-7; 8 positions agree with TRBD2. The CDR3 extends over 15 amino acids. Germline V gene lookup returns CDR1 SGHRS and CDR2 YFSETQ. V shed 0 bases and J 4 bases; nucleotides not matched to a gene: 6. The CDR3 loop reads CASSLGGTSLYEQYF. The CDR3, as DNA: TGCGCCAGCAGCTTGGGTGGGACTAGTCTATACGAGCAGTACTTC.

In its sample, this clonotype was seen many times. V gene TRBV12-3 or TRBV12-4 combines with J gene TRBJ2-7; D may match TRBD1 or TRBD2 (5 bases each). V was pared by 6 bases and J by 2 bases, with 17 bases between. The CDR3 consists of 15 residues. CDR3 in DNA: TGTGCCAGCAGATTCGGGGCGTTCGGGCCCTACGAGCAGTACTTC. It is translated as CASRFGAFGPYEQYF.

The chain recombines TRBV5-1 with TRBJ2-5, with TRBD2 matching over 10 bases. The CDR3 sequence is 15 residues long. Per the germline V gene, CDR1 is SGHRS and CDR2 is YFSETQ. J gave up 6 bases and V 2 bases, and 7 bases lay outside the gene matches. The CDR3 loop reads CASSFLAGVEQTQYF. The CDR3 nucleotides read TGCGCCAGCAGCTTTCTAGCGGGAGTGGAACAGACCCAGTACTTC.

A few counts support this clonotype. The CDR3 nucleotides read TGTGCCAGCAGTTCACCTGGGACTGCGCGGTACGAGCAGTACTTC. Protein: CASSSPGTARYEQYF. The chain is built from TRBV6-5 and TRBJ2-7; possibly TRBD2 for D (6 bases). V dropped 4 bases and J dropped 4 bases, with 17 bases sitting between them. Germline values: CDR1 MNHEY, CDR2 SVGAGI. The CDR3 has 15 residues.

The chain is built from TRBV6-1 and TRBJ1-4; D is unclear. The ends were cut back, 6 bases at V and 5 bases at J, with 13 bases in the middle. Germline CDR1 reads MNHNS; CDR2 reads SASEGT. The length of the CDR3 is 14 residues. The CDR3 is CASRLIPVNEKLFF. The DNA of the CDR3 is TGTGCCAGCAGACTCATACCGGTCAATGAAAAACTGTTTTTT.

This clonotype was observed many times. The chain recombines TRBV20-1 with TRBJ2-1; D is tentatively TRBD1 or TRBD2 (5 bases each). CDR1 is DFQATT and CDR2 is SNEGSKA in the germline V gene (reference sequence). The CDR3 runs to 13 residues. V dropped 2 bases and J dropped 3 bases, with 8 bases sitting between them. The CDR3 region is CSARRDLYNEQFF. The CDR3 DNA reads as TGCAGTGCTAGACGGGACCTCTACAATGAGCAGTTCTTC.

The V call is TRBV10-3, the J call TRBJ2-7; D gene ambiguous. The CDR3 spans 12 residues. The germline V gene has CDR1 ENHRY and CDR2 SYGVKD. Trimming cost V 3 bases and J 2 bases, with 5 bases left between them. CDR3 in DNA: TGTGCCATCAGTGATACCACCTACGAGCAGTACTTC. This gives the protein CAISDTTYEQYF.

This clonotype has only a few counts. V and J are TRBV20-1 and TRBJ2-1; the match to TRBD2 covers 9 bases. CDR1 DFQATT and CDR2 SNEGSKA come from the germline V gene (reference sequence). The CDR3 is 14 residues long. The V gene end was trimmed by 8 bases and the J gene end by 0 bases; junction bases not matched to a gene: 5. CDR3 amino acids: CSTETSGSYNEQFF. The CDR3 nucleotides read TGCAGTACAGAGACTAGCGGCTCCTACAATGAGCAGTTCTTC.

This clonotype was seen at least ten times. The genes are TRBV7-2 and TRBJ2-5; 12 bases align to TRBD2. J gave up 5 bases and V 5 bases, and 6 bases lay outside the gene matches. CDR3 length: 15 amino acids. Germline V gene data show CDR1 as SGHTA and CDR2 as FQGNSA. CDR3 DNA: TGTGCCAGCAGCAAAGGACTAGCGGGATGGGAGACCCAGTACTTC. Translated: CASSKGLAGWETQYF.

The CDR3 DNA sequence: TGTGCCAGTAGTCCGGAGCCTAGCGGGACGATATCAGATACGCAGTATTTT. It is translated as CASSPEPSGTISDTQYF. V is TRBV19 and J is TRBJ2-3; 9 bases fit TRBD2. CDR1 is LNHDA, CDR2 SQIVND, per germline (reference sequence). The CDR3 sequence is 17 residues long. Trimming at V came to 5 bases and at J to 4 bases, leaving 13 bases not matched to a gene.

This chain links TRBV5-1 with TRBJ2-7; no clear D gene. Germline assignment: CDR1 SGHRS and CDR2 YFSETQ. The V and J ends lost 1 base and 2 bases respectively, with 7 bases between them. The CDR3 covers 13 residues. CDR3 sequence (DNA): TGCGCCAGCAGCTTGTTCATAGCCTACGAGCAGTACTTC. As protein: CASSLFIAYEQYF.

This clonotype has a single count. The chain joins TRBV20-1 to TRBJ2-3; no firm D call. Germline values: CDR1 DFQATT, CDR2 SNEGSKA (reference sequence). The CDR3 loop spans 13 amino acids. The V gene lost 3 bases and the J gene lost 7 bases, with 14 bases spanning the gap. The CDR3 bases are TGCAGTGCTAGTAGAAGCCTCACCCATACGCAGTATTTT. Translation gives CSASRSLTHTQYF.

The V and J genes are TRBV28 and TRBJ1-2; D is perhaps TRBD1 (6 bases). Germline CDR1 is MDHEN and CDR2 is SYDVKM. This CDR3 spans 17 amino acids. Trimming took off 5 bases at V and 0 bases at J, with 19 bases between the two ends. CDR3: CASSLSGDATPNYGYTF. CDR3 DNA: TGTGCCAGCAGTCTCTCAGGGGACGCTACTCCTAACTATGGCTACACCTTC.

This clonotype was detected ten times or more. The CDR3 protein is CASSVDRVTEAFF. CDR3 sequence (DNA): TGTGCCAGCAGCGTCGACAGGGTCACTGAAGCTTTCTTT. This chain uses TRBV13 with TRBJ1-1; 7 bases align to TRBD1. The CDR3 runs to 13 residues. Germline CDR1 PRHDT, CDR2 FYEKMQ (reference sequence). V trimming: 5 bases; J trimming: 4 bases; junction bases outside the gene matches: 4.

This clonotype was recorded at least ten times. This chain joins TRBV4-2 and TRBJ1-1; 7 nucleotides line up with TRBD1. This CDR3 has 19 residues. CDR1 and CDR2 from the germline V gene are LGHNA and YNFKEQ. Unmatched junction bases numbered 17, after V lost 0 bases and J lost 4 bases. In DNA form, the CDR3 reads TGTGCCAGCAGCCAAGACTCGGGAGGGGGCGGTGGAGGTAGCACTGAAGCTTTCTTT. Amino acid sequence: CASSQDSGGGGGGSTEAFF.

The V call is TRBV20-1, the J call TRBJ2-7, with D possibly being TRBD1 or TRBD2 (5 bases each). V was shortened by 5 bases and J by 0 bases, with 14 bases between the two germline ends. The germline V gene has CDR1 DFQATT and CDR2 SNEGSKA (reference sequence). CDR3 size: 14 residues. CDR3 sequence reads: CSAYRDRYSYEQYF. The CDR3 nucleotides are TGCAGTGCTTATAGGGACCGATACTCCTACGAGCAGTACTTC.